This T cell receptor (beta chain) came from a study of memory CD4+ T cells and cytomegalovirus serostatus. On the study more broadly: Of the healthy Belgian adults, 9 were CMV seropositive and about 24 seronegative. Regarding the study as a whole: Median bootstrapped AUC for CMV status was approximately 0.95 originally, 0.85 to 0.92 US-trained.

The sample holds one count of this clone. The antigen is undetermined. The sort gate was single viable CD3+CD4+CD8-CD45RO+ cells for memory CD4+ T cells. Positive selection with CD4 microbeads enriched total CD4+ T cells. Using immunoSEQ multiplex PCR, the repertoire was profiled, and TCRdb retains in-frame clones only, with some absent. The sample holds 30,000 to 40,000 clones; roughly 85% are singletons and the top ten take roughly 5%. The CDR3 covers 16 residues. Germline V gene lookup returns CDR1 MNHEY and CDR2 SVGAGI. V shed 2 bases and J 3 bases; nucleotides not matched to a gene: 9. The chain combines TRBV6-5 with TRBJ1-2, with 7 positions matching TRBD1. What was sequenced was memory CD4+ T cells from blood. The sequence derives from an adult in good health and CMV-seropositive. Here the CDR3 DNA reads TGTGCCAGCAGTTACGGGACAGAGCGAAAATACTATGGCTACACCTTC. It translates to CASSYGTERKYYGYTF.